This entry is about one T cell receptor beta chain. Its specificity is unknown. The data are from a study of human thymus T cells. This CDR3 is 16 amino acids long. Germline V lookup: CDR1 SGHRS, CDR2 YFSETQ. The germline V and J ends were trimmed by 4 bases and 1 base, with 16 bases remaining between them. Healthy Finnish infants having corrective surgery for congenital heart defects served as donors. Half of the eight donors gave roughly 0.5-1 mL blood during surgery. Study results and caveats: Gene usage (both V and J) appeared biased in thymic and blood repertoires.

The repertoire was sequenced with immunoSEQ multiplex PCR; TCRdb's copy has only in-frame clones and lacks some. Of 46,000 or so clones in the sample, around 95% are singletons; the top ten hold about 0.16%. The material sequenced was blood. V usage is TRBV5-1 and J usage is TRBJ2-3, with D possibly being TRBD2 (5 bases). The receptor was isolated from a girl younger than two with a congenital heart defect but otherwise immunologically healthy. This CDR3 is CASSPLGVVGTDTQYF. The CDR3 DNA reads TGCGCCAGCAGCCCACTAGGAGTAGTCGGCACAGATACGCAGTATTTT.